This note documents a single T cell receptor (beta chain) sequence. The CDR3 totals 16 residues. CDR1 and CDR2 (germline): SGHVS, FNYEAQ. V lost 5 bases, J lost 0 bases, and 17 bases lay in between. It was RNA transcripts that yielded the amplified TCR beta CDR3 regions. With the HTBI primer set, the TCR CDR3 went through a first round of RT-PCR. TCRdb recomputed calls from the multiplex PCR reads with MiXCR, one row per CDR3 protein. The sample includes about 540,000 distinct CDR3 sequences, around 45% of them seen just once. This specimen comes from a study of T cells in Graves' hyperthyroidism and ophthalmopathy. Every diagnosis used clinical symptoms, serum thyroxine and TRAb, thyroid ultrasound and orbital computed tomography.

The receptor was derived from a woman aged 18-35 years with Graves' hyperthyroidism. V is TRBV7-6 and J is TRBJ2-7, with D possibly matching TRBD2 (6 bases). Material: peripheral blood or thyroid tissue (not recorded which). CDR3 residues: CASSPPLAHHSYEQYF. The CDR3 DNA reads as TGTGCCAGCAGCCCCCCCCTAGCGCATCACTCCTACGAGCAGTACTTC.